Sequencing of this T cell receptor beta chain was carried out in a study of response to subunit inactivated influenza vaccine. The study's findings and limits: The study's authors posited that every seasonal influenza vaccination enlists few new T cells.

This clonotype was seen a few times. The antigen is not known. TCRdb redid the calling of the RT-PCR reads with MiXCR, one entry per CDR3 protein. The profile shows about 160,000 distinct CDR3 sequences, about a tenth of them singletons. Trimming shortened V by 5 bases and J by 0 bases, and 10 bases separated the two germline ends. The CDR3 length is 15 residues. Germline V gene sequence: CDR1 ENHRY, CDR2 SYGVKD. Sequencing was performed on non-naive T cells sorted from PBMCs, taken 40 to 50 days after vaccination. The rearrangement uses TRBV10-3 and TRBJ2-2; D is uncertain. This receptor was obtained from a man over 45 who received an inactivated influenza vaccine. This CDR3 is CAISLDPANTGELFF. The CDR3 bases are TGTGCCATCAGTCTGGACCCAGCGAACACCGGGGAGCTGTTTTTT.